This T cell receptor beta chain was documented in a study of T cells in Graves' hyperthyroidism and ophthalmopathy. Trimming removed 6 bases at V and 1 base at J, with 9 bases between. The CDR3 has 13 residues. Germline CDR1 LNHNV, CDR2 YYDKDF (reference sequence). The TCR beta CDR3 regions underwent amplification using RNA transcripts as the source. TCR CDR3 regions were first amplified by RT-PCR with HTBI primers. Each CDR3 protein is one row after TCRdb ran MiXCR on the multiplex PCR reads. Of 30,000 to 35,000 distinct CDR3 sequences listed, approximately 50% are singletons. The rearrangement uses TRBV15 and TRBJ1-2; the D is unclear. The sequenced sample was blood. The clonotype originates from a woman aged 40 to 50 with Graves' ophthalmopathy. The chain's CDR3 is CATSPTDNYGYTF. In DNA form, the CDR3 reads TGTGCCACCAGTCCGACCGATAACTATGGCTACACCTTC.